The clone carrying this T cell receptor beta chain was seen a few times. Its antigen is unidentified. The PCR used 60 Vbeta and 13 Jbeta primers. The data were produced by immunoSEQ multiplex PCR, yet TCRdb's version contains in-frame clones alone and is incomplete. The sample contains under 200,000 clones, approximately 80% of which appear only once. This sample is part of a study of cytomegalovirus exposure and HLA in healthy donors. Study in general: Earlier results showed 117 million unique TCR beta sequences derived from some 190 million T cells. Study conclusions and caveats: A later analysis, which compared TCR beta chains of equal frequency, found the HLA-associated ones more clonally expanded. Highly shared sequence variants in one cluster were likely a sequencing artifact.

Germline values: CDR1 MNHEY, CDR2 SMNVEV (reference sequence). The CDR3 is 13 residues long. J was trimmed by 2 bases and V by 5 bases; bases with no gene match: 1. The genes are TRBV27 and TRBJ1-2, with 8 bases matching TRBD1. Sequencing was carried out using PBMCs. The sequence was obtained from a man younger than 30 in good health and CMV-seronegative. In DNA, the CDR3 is TGTGCCAGCAGTCGGACAGGGAACTATGGCTACACCTTC. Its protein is CASSRTGNYGYTF.